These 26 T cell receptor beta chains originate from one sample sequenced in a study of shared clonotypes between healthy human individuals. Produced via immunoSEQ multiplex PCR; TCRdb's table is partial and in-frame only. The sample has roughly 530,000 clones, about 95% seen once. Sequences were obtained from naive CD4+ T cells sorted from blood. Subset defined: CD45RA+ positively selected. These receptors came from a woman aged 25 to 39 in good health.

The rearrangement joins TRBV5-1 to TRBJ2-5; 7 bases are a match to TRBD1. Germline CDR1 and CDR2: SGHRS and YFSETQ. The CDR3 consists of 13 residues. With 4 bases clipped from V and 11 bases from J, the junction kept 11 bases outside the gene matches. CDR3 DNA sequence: TGCGCCAGCAGCCCAAGACAGGGAAAAAGGCAGTACTTC. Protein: CASSPRQGKRQYF.

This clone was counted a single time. For the CDR3, the DNA is TGTGCCAGCAGCTTAGCAGGGGTGCGGAATGAGCAGTTCTTC. It codes for CASSLAGVRNEQFF. This rearrangement joins TRBV11-3 to TRBJ2-1, with D possibly TRBD1 on 6 matching bases. The CDR3 runs 14 residues. Trimming removed 1 base at V and 7 bases at J, with 11 bases between. CDR1 and CDR2 (germline): SGHNT, YENEEA. Drawing the rest from reference TRBV11-3 and TRBJ2-1, the complete variable domain is EAGVVQSPRYKIIEKKQPVAFWCNPISGHNTLYWYLQNLGQGPELLIRYENEEAVDDSQLPKDRFSAERLKGVDSTLKIQPAELGDSAVYLCASSLAGVRNEQFFGPGTRLTVL.

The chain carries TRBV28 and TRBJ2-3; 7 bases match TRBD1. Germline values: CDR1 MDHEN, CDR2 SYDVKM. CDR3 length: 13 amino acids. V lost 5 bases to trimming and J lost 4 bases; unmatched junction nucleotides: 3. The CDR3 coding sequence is TGTGCCAGCAGTCCGACAGGGCCAGATACGCAGTATTTT. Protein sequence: CASSPTGPDTQYF.

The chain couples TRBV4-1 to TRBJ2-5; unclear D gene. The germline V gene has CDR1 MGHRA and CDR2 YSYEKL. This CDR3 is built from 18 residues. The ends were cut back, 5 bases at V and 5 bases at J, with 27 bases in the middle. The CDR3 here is CASSLRGIQASSGETQYF. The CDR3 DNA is TGCGCCAGCAGCTTGAGAGGTATCCAGGCCTCGTCGGGTGAGACCCAGTACTTC.

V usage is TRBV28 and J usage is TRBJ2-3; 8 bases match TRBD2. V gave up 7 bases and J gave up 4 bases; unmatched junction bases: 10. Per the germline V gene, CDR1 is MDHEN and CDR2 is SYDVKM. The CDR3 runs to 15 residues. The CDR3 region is CASTVLSGRADTQYF. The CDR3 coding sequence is TGTGCCAGCACCGTACTAAGCGGGAGAGCAGATACGCAGTATTTT.

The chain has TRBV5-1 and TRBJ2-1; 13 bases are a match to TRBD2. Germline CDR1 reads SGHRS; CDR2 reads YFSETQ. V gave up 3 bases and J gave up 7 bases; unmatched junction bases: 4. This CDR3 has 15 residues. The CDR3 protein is CASSSGLAGDNEQFF. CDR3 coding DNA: TGCGCCAGCAGCTCCGGACTAGCGGGAGATAATGAGCAGTTCTTC.

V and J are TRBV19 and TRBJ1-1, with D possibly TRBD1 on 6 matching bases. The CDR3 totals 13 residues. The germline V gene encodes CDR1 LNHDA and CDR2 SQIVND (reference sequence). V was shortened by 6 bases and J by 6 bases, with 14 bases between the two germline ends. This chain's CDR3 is CASRFSAGAEAFF. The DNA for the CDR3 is TGTGCCAGTAGGTTTAGCGCAGGGGCTGAAGCTTTCTTT. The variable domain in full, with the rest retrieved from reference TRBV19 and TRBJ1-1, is DGGITQSPKYLFRKEGQNVTLSCEQNLNHDAMYWYRQDPGQGLRLIYYSQIVNDFQKGDIAEGYSVSREKKESFPLTVTSAQKNPTAFYLCASRFSAGAEAFFGQGTRLTVV.

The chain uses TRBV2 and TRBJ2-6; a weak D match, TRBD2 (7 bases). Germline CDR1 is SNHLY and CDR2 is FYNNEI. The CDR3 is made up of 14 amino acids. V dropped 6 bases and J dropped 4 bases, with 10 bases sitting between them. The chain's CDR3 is CASRRGAGANVLTF. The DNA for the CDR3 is TGTGCCAGCAGACGGGGGGCCGGGGCCAACGTCCTGACTTTC.

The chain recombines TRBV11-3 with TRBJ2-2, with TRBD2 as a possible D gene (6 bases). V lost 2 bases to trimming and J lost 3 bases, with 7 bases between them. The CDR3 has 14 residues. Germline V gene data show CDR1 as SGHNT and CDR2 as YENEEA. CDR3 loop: CASSLTGDTGELFF. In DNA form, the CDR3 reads TGTGCCAGCAGCTTAACGGGGGACACCGGGGAGCTGTTTTTT.

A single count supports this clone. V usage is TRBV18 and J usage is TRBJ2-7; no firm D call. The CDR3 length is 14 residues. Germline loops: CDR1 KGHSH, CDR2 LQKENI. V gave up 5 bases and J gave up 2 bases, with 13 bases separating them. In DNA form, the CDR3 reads TGTGCCAGCTCAACCTTCGACGAAACCTACGAGCAGTACTTC. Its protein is CASSTFDETYEQYF. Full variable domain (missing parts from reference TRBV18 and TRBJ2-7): NAGVMQNPRHLVRRRGQEARLRCSPMKGHSHVYWYRQLPEEGLKFMVYLQKENIIDESGMPKERFSAEFPKEGPSILRIQQVVRGDSAAYFCASSTFDETYEQYFGPGTRLTVT.

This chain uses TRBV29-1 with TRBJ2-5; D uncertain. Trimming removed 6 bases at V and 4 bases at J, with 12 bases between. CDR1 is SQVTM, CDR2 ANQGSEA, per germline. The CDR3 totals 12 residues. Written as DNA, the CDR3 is TGCAGCGTCGATATTGTGAGAGAGACCCAGTACTTC. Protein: CSVDIVRETQYF.

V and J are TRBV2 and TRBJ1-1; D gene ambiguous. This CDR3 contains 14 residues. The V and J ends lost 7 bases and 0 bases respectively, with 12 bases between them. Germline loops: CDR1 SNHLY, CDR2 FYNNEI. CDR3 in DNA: TGTGCCAGCAATTCAGGCACATTGAACACTGAAGCTTTCTTT. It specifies CASNSGTLNTEAFF.

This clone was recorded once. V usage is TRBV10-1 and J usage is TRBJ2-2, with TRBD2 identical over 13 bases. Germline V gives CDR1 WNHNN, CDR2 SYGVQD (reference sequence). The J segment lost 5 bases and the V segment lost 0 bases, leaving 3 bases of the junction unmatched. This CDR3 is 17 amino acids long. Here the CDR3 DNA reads TGCGCCAGCAGTGAGTCGGGACTAGCGGGATTGACCGGGGAGCTGTTTTTT. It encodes CASSESGLAGLTGELFF.

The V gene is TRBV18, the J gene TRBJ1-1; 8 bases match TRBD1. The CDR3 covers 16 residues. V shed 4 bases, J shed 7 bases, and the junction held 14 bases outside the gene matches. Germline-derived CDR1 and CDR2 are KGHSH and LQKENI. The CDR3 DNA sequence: TGTGCCAGCTCACTTGGACAGGGTGGAGACCTGGGTGAAGCTTTCTTT. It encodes CASSLGQGGDLGEAFF.

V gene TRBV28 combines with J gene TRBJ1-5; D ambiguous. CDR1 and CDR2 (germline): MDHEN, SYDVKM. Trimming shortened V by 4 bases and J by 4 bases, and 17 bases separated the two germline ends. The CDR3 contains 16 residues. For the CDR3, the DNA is TGTGCCAGCAGTTACATGCGTCGATTCCCAAATCAGCCCCAGCATTTT. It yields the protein CASSYMRRFPNQPQHF.

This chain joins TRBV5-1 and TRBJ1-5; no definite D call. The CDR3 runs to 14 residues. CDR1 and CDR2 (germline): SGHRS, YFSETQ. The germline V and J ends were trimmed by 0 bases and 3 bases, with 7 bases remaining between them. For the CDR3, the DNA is TGCGCCAGCAGCTTGGGAGGGCACAATCAGCCCCAGCATTTT. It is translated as CASSLGGHNQPQHF.

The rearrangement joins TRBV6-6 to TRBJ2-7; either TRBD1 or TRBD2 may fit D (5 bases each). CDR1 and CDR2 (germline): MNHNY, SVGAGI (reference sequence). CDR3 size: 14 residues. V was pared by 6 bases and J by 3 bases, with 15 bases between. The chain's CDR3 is CASSHRDQIYEQYF. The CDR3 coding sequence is TGTGCCAGCAGCCATAGGGACCAAATCTACGAGCAGTACTTC.

CDR3 in amino acids: CASSLNPGLADSYEQYF. CDR3 bases: TGCGCCAGCAGCCTCAATCCGGGACTAGCGGACTCCTACGAGCAGTACTTC. J is TRBJ2-7 and V is TRBV5-1, with 11 bases identical to TRBD2. There are 17 residues in the CDR3. Trimming cost V 4 bases and J 0 bases; bases outside gene matches: 9. Per the germline V gene, CDR1 is SGHRS and CDR2 is YFSETQ. Full variable domain (missing parts from reference TRBV5-1 and TRBJ2-7): KAGVTQTPRYLIKTRGQQVTLSCSPISGHRSVSWYQQTPGQGLQFLFEYFSETQRNKGNFPGRFSGRQFSNSRSEMNVSTLELGDSALYLCASSLNPGLADSYEQYFGPGTRLTVT.

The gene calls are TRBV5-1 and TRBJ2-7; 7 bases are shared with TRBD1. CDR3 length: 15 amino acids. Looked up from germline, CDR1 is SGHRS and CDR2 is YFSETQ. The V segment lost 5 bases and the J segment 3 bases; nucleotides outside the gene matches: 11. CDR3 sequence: CASRPAGGKVYEQYF. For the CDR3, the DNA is TGCGCCAGCAGGCCGGCAGGGGGAAAAGTCTACGAGCAGTACTTC.

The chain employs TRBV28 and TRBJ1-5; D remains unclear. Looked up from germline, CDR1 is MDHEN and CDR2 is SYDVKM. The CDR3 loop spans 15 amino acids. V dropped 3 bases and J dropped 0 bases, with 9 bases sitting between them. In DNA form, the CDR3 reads TGTGCCAGCAGTTTCTCCAGATATAGCAATCAGCCCCAGCATTTT. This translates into CASSFSRYSNQPQHF.

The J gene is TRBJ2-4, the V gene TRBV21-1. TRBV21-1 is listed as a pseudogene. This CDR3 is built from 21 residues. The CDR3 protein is CASSFSRPRSNQQLAKNIQYF. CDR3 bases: TGTGCCAGCAGCTTTAGCCGGCCCCGCTCTAACCAACAGCTAGCCAAAAACATTCAGTACTTC.

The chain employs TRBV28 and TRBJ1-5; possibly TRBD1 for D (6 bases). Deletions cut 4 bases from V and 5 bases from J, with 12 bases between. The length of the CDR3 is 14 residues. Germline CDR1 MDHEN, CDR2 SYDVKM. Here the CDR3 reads CASSSGVGHQPQHF. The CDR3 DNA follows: TGTGCCAGCAGTTCAGGGGTGGGCCATCAGCCCCAGCATTTT.

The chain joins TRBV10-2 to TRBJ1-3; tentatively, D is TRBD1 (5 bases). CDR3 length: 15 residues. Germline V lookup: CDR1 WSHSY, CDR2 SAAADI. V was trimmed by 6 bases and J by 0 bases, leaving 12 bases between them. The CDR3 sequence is CASRGPGISGNTIYF. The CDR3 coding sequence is TGCGCCAGCAGGGGGCCAGGGATCTCTGGAAACACCATATATTTT.

CDR3 sequence: CASRGTGTSGIYEQFF. The CDR3 DNA reads TGTGCCAGTAGAGGCACCGGGACTAGCGGGATCTATGAGCAGTTCTTC. This chain connects TRBV19 to TRBJ2-1; 13 nucleotides align to TRBD2. The V gene end was trimmed by 6 bases and the J gene end by 8 bases; junction bases not matched to a gene: 10. Germline V gene sequence: CDR1 LNHDA, CDR2 SQIVND (reference sequence). The CDR3 loop spans 16 amino acids.

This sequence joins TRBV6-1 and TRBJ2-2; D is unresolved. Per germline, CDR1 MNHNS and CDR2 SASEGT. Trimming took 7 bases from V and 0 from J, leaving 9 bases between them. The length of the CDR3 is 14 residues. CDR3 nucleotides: TGTGCCAGCACGCGTTATTCGAACACCGGGGAGCTGTTTTTT. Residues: CASTRYSNTGELFF.

The CDR3 spells CASSLSGTGIFTEAFF. CDR3 nucleotide sequence: TGTGCCAGCAGCTTGTCCGGGACAGGGATTTTCACTGAAGCTTTCTTT. V gene TRBV11-2 combines with J gene TRBJ1-1; TRBD1 matches at 9 bases. V gave up 3 bases and J gave up 4 bases; unmatched junction bases: 9. The CDR3 has 16 amino acids. CDR1 and CDR2 (germline): SGHAT, FQNNGV.